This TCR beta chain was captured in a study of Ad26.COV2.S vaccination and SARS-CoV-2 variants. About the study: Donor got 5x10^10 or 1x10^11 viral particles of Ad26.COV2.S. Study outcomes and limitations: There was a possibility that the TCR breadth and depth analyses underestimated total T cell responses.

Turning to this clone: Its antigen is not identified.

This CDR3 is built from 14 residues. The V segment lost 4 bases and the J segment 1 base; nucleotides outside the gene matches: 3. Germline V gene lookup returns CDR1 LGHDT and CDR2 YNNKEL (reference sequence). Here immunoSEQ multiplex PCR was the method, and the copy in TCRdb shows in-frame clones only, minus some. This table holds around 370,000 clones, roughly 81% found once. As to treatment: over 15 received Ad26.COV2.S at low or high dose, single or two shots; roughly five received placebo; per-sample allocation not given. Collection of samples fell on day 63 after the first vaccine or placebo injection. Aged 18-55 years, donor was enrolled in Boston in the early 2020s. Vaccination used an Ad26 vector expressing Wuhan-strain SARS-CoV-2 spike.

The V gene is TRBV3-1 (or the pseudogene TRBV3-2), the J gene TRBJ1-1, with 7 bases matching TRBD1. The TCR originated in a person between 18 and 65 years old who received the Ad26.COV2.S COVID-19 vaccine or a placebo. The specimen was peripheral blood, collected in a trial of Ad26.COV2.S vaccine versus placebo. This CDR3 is CASSPRTGNTEAFF. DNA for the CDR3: TGTGCCAGCAGCCCCCGGACAGGGAACACTGAAGCTTTCTTT.